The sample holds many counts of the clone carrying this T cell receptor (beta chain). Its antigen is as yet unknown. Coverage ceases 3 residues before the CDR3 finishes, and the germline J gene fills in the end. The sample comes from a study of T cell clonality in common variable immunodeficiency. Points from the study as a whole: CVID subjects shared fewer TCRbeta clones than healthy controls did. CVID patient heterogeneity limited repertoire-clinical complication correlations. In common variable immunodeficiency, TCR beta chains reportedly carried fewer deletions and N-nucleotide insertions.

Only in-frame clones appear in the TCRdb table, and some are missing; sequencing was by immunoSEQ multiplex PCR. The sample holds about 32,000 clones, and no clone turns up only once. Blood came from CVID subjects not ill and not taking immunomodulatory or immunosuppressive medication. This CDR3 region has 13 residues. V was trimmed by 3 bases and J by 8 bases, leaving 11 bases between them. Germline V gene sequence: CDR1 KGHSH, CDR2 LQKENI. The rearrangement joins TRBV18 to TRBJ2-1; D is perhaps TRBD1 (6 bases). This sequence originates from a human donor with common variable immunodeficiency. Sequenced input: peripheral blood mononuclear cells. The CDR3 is CASSPISGDEQFF. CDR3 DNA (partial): TGTGCCAGCTCACCTATTTCAGGGGATGAG.